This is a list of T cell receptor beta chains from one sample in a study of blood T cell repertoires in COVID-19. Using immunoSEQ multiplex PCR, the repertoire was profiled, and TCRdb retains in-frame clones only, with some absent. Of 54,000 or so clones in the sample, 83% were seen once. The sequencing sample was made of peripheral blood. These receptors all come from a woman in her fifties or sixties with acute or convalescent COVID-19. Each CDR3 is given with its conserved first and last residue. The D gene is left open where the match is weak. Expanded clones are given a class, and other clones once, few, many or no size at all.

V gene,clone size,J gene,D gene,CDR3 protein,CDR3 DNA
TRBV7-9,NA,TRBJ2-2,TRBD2,CASSWLLAGSGELFF,TGTGCCAGCAGCTGGTTACTAGCGGGTTCCGGGGAGCTGTTTTTT
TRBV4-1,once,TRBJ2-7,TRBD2,CASSPSSPQLRGRANEQYF,TGCGCCAGCAGCCCTTCGAGCCCACAATTGCGCGGGAGGGCCAACGAGCAGTACTTC
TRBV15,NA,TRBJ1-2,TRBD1,CATSRDRQGGYGYTF,TGTGCCACCAGCAGAGACAGACAGGGGGGCTATGGCTACACCTTC
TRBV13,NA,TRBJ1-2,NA,CASSKEAGDDHGYTF,TGTGCCAGCAGCAAGGAGGCAGGGGATGATCATGGCTACACCTTC
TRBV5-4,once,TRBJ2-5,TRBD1,CASSLGRDRRRQETQYF,TGTGCCAGCAGCTTGGGAAGGGACAGGCGTCGACAAGAGACCCAGTACTTC
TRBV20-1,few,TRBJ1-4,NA,CSAILREKLFF,TGCAGTGCCATACTACGGGAAAAACTGTTTTTT
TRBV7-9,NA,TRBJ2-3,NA,CASSPAGYTDTQYF,TGTGCCAGCAGCCCAGCGGGTTACACAGATACGCAGTATTTT
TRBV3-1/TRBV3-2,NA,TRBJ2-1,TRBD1,CASSQVNRGEGYNEQFF,TGTGCCAGCAGCCAGGTTAACAGGGGAGAGGGCTACAATGAGCAGTTCTTC
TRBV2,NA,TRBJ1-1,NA,CASSDFVTEAFF,TGTGCCAGCAGTGACTTCGTCACTGAAGCTTTCTTT
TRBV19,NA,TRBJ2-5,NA,CASSQGPVETQYF,TGTGCCAGTAGCCAGGGGCCGGTAGAGACCCAGTACTTC
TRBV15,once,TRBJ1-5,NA,CATSRDPIQPQHF,TGTGCCACCAGCAGAGATCCCATTCAGCCCCAGCATTTT
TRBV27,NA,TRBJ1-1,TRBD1,CASERQGLAFF,TGTGCCAGCGAAAGACAGGGATTGGCTTTCTTT
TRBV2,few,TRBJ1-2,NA,CASSLYRSPFSYTF,TGTGCCAGCAGTTTATACAGGAGTCCTTTTAGCTACACCTTC
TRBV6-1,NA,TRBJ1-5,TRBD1,CASSEGTGGDQPQHF,TGTGCCAGCAGTGAAGGGACAGGAGGGGATCAGCCCCAGCATTTT
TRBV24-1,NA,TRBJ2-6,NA,CATSDPSGANVLTF,TGTGCCACCAGTGATCCTTCTGGGGCCAACGTCCTGACTTTC
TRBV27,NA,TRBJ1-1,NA,CASSKIPGTRASNTEAFF,TGTGCCAGCAGTAAAATCCCTGGGACAAGAGCCTCGAACACTGAAGCTTTCTTT
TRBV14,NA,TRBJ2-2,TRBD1,CASSQTWAGGNTGELFF,TGTGCCAGCAGCCAGACTTGGGCAGGGGGCAACACCGGGGAGCTGTTTTTT
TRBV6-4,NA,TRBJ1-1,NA,CASSVETGGKAFF,TGTGCCAGCAGTGTCGAAACGGGGGGGAAAGCTTTCTTT
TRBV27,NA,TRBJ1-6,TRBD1,CASSLGIQGSNSPLHF,TGTGCCAGCAGTTTAGGAATACAGGGGTCCAATTCACCCCTCCACTTT
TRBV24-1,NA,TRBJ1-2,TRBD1,CATSDPWTGEGYTF,TGTGCCACCAGTGACCCTTGGACAGGGGAAGGCTACACCTTC
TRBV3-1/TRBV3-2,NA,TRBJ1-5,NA,CASSRTGREPQHF,TGTGCCAGCAGCCGCACGGGCAGGGAGCCCCAGCATTTT
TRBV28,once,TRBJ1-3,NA,CASSLFGGGTGNTIYF,TGTGCCAGCAGTTTGTTTGGTGGGGGGACTGGAAACACCATATATTTT
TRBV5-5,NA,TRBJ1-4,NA,CASSTGATNEKLFF,TGTGCCAGCTCGACGGGAGCAACTAATGAAAAACTGTTTTTT
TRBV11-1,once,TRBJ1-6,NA,CASSLGDSPLHF,TGTGCCAGCAGCTTGGGAGATTCACCCCTCCACTTT
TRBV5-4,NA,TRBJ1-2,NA,CASSLRPGGGNYGYTF,TGTGCCAGCAGCTTACGTCCGGGGGGTGGTAACTATGGCTACACCTTC
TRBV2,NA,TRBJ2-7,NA,CASSEPLTEEQYF,TGTGCCAGCAGTGAACCTCTTACGGAGGAGCAGTACTTC
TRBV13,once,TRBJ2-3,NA,CASSLVGGGQRHGTQYF,TGTGCCAGCAGCTTAGTGGGGGGAGGCCAGAGACACGGTACGCAGTATTTT
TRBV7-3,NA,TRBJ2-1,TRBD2,CASSGTSGRNEQFF,TGTGCCAGCTCCGGGACTAGCGGGAGAAATGAGCAGTTCTTC
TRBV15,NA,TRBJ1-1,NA,CATSRPETEAFF,TGTGCCACCAGCAGACCCGAGACTGAAGCTTTCTTT
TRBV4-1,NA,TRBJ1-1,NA,CASSQVGGSGTEAFF,TGCGCCAGCAGCCAAGTCGGGGGGTCCGGCACTGAAGCTTTCTTT
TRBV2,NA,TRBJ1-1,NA,CASKRGGSAEAFF,TGTGCCAGTAAAAGGGGGGGAAGCGCTGAAGCTTTCTTT
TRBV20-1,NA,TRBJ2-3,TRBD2,CSASPRTLAGGSTDTQYF,TGCAGTGCTAGTCCCCGCACCTTAGCGGGAGGATCCACAGATACGCAGTATTTT
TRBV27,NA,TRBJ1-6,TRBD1,CASGGQGPSPLHF,TGTGCCAGCGGGGGACAGGGACCCTCACCCCTCCACTTT
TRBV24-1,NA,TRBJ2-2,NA,CATSDSSRGLYTGELFF,TGTGCCACCAGTGATTCCTCTAGGGGGTTATACACCGGGGAGCTGTTTTTT
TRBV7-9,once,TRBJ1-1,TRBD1,CASSPQGTANTEAFF,TGTGCCAGCAGCCCCCAGGGGACAGCGAACACTGAAGCTTTCTTT
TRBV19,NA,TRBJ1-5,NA,CASSKGGDRRPQHF,TGTGCCAGTAGTAAAGGGGGGGACCGGCGGCCCCAGCATTTT
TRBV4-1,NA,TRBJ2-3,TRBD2,CASSQAGGRDTQYF,TGCGCCAGCAGCCAAGCCGGCGGGAGAGATACGCAGTATTTT
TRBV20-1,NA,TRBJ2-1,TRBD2,CSASWASGRANEQFF,TGCAGTGCTAGTTGGGCTAGCGGGAGGGCGAATGAGCAGTTCTTC
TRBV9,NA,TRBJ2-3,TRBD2,CASSIMRGGHSDTQYF,TGTGCCAGCAGCATTATGCGGGGGGGCCATTCAGATACGCAGTATTTT
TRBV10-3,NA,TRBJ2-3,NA,CAISESTGRGNTDTQYF,TGTGCCATCAGTGAGTCGACTGGCAGGGGTAACACAGATACGCAGTATTTT
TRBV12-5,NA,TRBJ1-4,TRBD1,CASGLGVQGGKLFF,TGTGCTAGTGGTTTGGGAGTACAGGGGGGAAAACTGTTTTTT
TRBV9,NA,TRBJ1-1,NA,CASSEGQYSKEEAFF,TGTGCCAGCAGTGAAGGACAGTACTCGAAGGAAGAAGCTTTCTTT
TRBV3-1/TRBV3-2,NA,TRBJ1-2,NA,CASRVTNYGYTF,TGTGCTTCGAGAGTTACTAACTATGGCTACACCTTC
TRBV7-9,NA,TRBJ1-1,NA,CASSQGGTKGTEAFF,TGTGCCAGCAGCCAAGGTGGTACCAAGGGGACTGAAGCTTTCTTT
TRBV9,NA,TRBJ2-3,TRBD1,CASSGLGQSLGDTQYF,TGTGCCAGCAGCGGCCTGGGACAGTCCCTCGGAGATACGCAGTATTTT
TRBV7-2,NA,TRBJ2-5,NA,CASSLVVTETQYF,TGTGCCAGCAGCTTGGTAGTCACAGAGACCCAGTACTTC